This TCR beta chain was identified in a study of T cell clones after liver transplantation. At the level of the study: Timepoints were pre-transplant, pre-withdrawal, and after withdrawal was completed or failed. Findings of the study overall: A significant post-transplant drop in circulating graft-donor-reactive CD4 TCRbeta sequences occurred in most of the 8 subjects.

The CDR3 length is 14 residues. The V and J ends lost 0 bases and 4 bases, in that order; junction bases with no gene match: 3. The germline gives CDR1 SGHKS, CDR2 YYEKEE (reference sequence). As for this clone: Its antigen is currently unknown.

Libraries were prepared by immunoSEQ multiplex PCR; TCRdb keeps only in-frame clonotypes and omits some of them. The repertoire includes 75,000 to 95,000 clones, 80% to 85% of them detected once, and less than 2.5% sits in the top ten. Unstimulated PBMCs were sorted into CD3+CD4+ and CD3+CD8+ populations. This material consisted of CD4+ T cells from blood, taken 48 months after liver transplant. This receptor was identified in a human patient who received a liver transplant. Some T cells may be transferred from the graft donor. The V and J genes are TRBV5-5 and TRBJ1-2, with 7 bases fitting TRBD1. The CDR3: CASSLGAGGYGYTF. The CDR3 nucleotides read TGTGCCAGCAGCTTGGGTGCAGGGGGCTATGGCTACACCTTC.